This is a list of T cell receptor beta chains from one sample in a study of T cells in tuberculosis. Produced via immunoSEQ multiplex PCR; TCRdb's table is partial and in-frame only. The data hold about 40,000 clones, with about 94% observed a single time. The sample was PBMCs. Receptors were obtained from a donor aged 5-35 years with latent tuberculosis or without tuberculosis infection. Some clones in this sample may be carry-over from other donors' samples. Each CDR3 is given with its conserved first and last residue. D genes are given only for firm matches. Clone size appears in some rows only: once, few, many, or a class for an expanded clone.

J,size,V,D,CDR3,DNA
TRBJ2-3,NA,TRBV19,TRBD1,CASRGTGEADTQYF,TGTGCCAGTAGGGGGACAGGGGAAGCAGATACGCAGTATTTT
TRBJ2-5,NA,TRBV18,TRBD1,CASSLSDRGQVTQYF,TGTGCCAGCTCACTATCCGACAGGGGGCAGGTGACCCAGTACTTC
TRBJ1-2,NA,TRBV4-3,NA,CASSQDGRDYGYTF,TGCGCCAGCAGCCAAGACGGCAGGGACTATGGCTACACCTTC
TRBJ1-1,NA,TRBV19,NA,CASSVDRIAEAFF,TGTGCCAGTAGTGTTGACAGGATAGCTGAAGCTTTCTTT
TRBJ1-1,NA,TRBV7-9,TRBD1,CASSHRDRLTEAFF,TGTGCCAGCAGCCACCGGGACAGACTAACGGAAGCTTTCTTT
TRBJ2-1,once,TRBV13,TRBD2,CASSFTSGGPRSEQFF,TGTGCCAGCAGCTTTACTAGCGGGGGGCCCCGAAGTGAGCAGTTCTTC
TRBJ1-1,medium-sized,TRBV9,NA,CASTGPKAFF,TGTGCCAGTACAGGGCCCAAAGCTTTCTTT
TRBJ2-1,NA,TRBV6-1,NA,CASSATSLEQFF,TGTGCCAGCAGTGCCACTAGTCTGGAGCAGTTCTTC
TRBJ1-4,NA,TRBV10-3,TRBD1,CAISVGTGGNEKLFF,TGTGCCATCAGTGTAGGGACAGGCGGTAATGAAAAACTGTTTTTT
TRBJ2-1,NA,TRBV11-2,TRBD2,CASRLAGDEQFF,TGTGCCAGCAGGCTAGCGGGGGATGAGCAGTTCTTC
TRBJ2-4,NA,TRBV11-2,NA,CASSPKGGIAKNIQYF,TGTGCCAGCAGCCCTAAGGGGGGGATAGCCAAAAACATTCAGTACTTC
TRBJ2-2,NA,TRBV11-2,TRBD1,CASSLVVGQHARNTGELFF,TGTGCCAGCAGCTTAGTGGTGGGACAGCATGCAAGGAACACCGGGGAGCTGTTTTTT
TRBJ1-5,NA,TRBV27,TRBD1,CASRQSGTGLNQPQHF,TGTGCCAGCAGGCAGTCCGGGACAGGCCTTAATCAGCCCCAGCATTTT
TRBJ2-5,NA,TRBV2,TRBD1,CASSGRTGIQETQYF,TGTGCCAGCAGTGGCCGGACAGGGATACAAGAGACCCAGTACTTC
TRBJ2-7,once,TRBV11-2,NA,CASSLVLGTSYEQYF,TGTGCCAGCAGCTTAGTCTTAGGGACATCCTACGAGCAGTACTTC
TRBJ1-1,once,TRBV12-5,NA,CASGRGTNKHAEAFF,TGTGCTAGCGGCCGTGGGACAAACAAGCACGCTGAAGCTTTCTTT
TRBJ2-2,NA,TRBV4-3,NA,CASSPNGPLANTGELFF,TGCGCCAGCAGCCCCAATGGGCCACTTGCGAACACCGGGGAGCTGTTTTTT
TRBJ1-1,NA,TRBV4-3,NA,CASSQDWVDSGIVEAFF,TGCGCCAGCAGCCAAGACTGGGTGGACAGCGGGATCGTAGAAGCTTTCTTT
TRBJ1-2,NA,TRBV4-1,TRBD1,CASGQGFDGYTF,TGCGCCAGCGGACAGGGGTTTGATGGCTACACCTTC
TRBJ2-1,NA,TRBV27,NA,CASSHWSLSGTNEQFF,TGTGCCAGCAGTCACTGGAGCCTCTCGGGGACAAATGAGCAGTTCTTC
TRBJ1-5,NA,TRBV25-1,NA,CASSEQYTQPQHF,TGTGCCAGCAGTGAACAGTATACTCAGCCCCAGCATTTT
TRBJ1-3,NA,TRBV4-2,NA,CASSQSTRESPGNTIYF,TGTGCCAGCAGCCAATCGACCCGGGAGAGTCCTGGAAACACCATATATTTT
TRBJ2-1,NA,TRBV4-3,TRBD2,CASSQDLAGAAYNEQFF,TGCGCCAGCAGCCAAGATCTAGCGGGGGCCGCCTACAATGAGCAGTTCTTC
TRBJ2-1,NA,TRBV19,NA,CASRTGRVNEQFF,TGTGCCAGTCGGACAGGGAGGGTCAATGAGCAGTTCTTC
TRBJ1-5,NA,TRBV2,NA,CASSLDTASQPQHF,TGTGCCAGCAGTTTAGACACGGCAAGTCAGCCCCAGCATTTT
TRBJ1-6,NA,TRBV6-1,TRBD1,CASSEFWSAQGENSPLHF,TGTGCCAGCAGTGAATTCTGGTCTGCACAGGGGGAAAATTCACCCCTCCACTTT
TRBJ1-1,once,TRBV4-3,NA,CASSQRQVNTEAFF,TGCGCCAGCAGCCAACGTCAGGTGAACACTGAAGCTTTCTTT
TRBJ1-2,NA,TRBV6-5,TRBD1,CASSPLQGGRGYTF,TGTGCCAGCAGCCCACTACAGGGGGGGCGTGGCTACACCTTC
TRBJ1-1,NA,TRBV30,NA,CAWSVRGMNTEAFF,TGTGCCTGGAGTGTCCGGGGGATGAACACTGAAGCTTTCTTT
TRBJ2-1,NA,TRBV6-6,NA,CASNRNNEQFF,TGTGCCAGCAACAGAAACAATGAGCAGTTCTTC
TRBJ1-2,NA,TRBV28,NA,CASSLDQGTLDGYTF,TGTGCCAGCAGTTTAGACCAGGGGACCCTCGATGGCTACACCTTC
TRBJ1-1,NA,TRBV27,NA,CASLPLGQNYMNTEAFF,TGTGCCAGCCTGCCCCTTGGACAGAATTATATGAACACTGAAGCTTTCTTT
TRBJ2-7,NA,TRBV7-2,NA,CASSLVRRGRLSYEQYF,TGTGCCAGCAGCTTAGTTAGGAGGGGCAGGCTATCCTACGAGCAGTACTTC
TRBJ2-1,NA,TRBV7-6,NA,CASSLAIGVEQFF,TGTGCCAGCAGCTTAGCGATCGGGGTTGAGCAGTTCTTC
TRBJ2-1,NA,TRBV19,NA,CASSPSGGGYNEQFF,TGTGCCAGTAGTCCCTCGGGGGGCGGCTACAATGAGCAGTTCTTC
TRBJ1-3,NA,TRBV5-1,NA,CASSLAGLSSGNTIYF,TGCGCCAGCAGCTTGGCAGGCTTATCCTCTGGAAACACCATATATTTT
TRBJ2-2,NA,TRBV7-2,NA,CASSLGANGELFF,TGTGCCAGCAGCTTAGGGGCGAACGGGGAGCTGTTTTTT
TRBJ1-1,once,TRBV18,TRBD1,CASSPRQGSTEAFF,TGTGCCAGCTCACCACGACAGGGGAGCACTGAAGCTTTCTTT
TRBJ2-2,once,TRBV2,NA,CASSDELRSGELFF,TGTGCCAGCAGTGATGAACTAAGGTCCGGGGAGCTGTTTTTT
TRBJ2-7,NA,TRBV9,TRBD1,CASSVDRGALGDEQYF,TGTGCCAGCAGCGTAGACAGGGGCGCCTTAGGGGACGAGCAGTACTTC
TRBJ1-4,few,TRBV4-3,NA,CASSQAQGGATNEKLFF,TGCGCCAGCAGCCAAGCACAGGGTGGAGCAACTAATGAAAAACTGTTTTTT
TRBJ2-7,NA,TRBV6-6,NA,CATSGSGYEQYF,TGTGCCACGTCCGGTAGCGGCTACGAGCAGTACTTC
TRBJ2-7,NA,TRBV18,NA,CASSPPSRVDEQYF,TGTGCCAGCTCACCACCTTCCCGGGTCGACGAGCAGTACTTC
TRBJ2-1,NA,TRBV30,TRBD2,CAWSPLASGGAGEQFF,TGTGCCTGGAGTCCACTGGCTAGCGGGGGGGCCGGTGAGCAGTTCTTC
TRBJ2-1,NA,TRBV11-3,NA,CASSLEGTHENEQFF,TGTGCCAGCAGCTTGGAGGGAACCCATGAAAATGAGCAGTTCTTC
TRBJ1-1,few,TRBV4-1,NA,CASSQGRNTEAFF,TGCGCCAGCAGCCAAGGTAGGAACACTGAAGCTTTCTTT
TRBJ1-1,NA,TRBV5-4,NA,CASSPSGGNTEAFF,TGTGCCAGCAGCCCTAGCGGGGGGAACACTGAAGCTTTCTTT
TRBJ2-2,NA,TRBV10-3,NA,CAINRDGTNTGELFF,TGTGCCATCAACAGGGACGGGACGAACACCGGGGAGCTGTTTTTT
TRBJ2-7,NA,TRBV4-3,TRBD1,CASSQDRTGISYEQYF,TGCGCCAGCAGCCAAGATCGGACAGGGATTTCCTACGAGCAGTACTTC
TRBJ2-2,NA,TRBV27,NA,CASSLLGRTGELFF,TGTGCCAGCAGTTTACTAGGTCGCACCGGGGAGCTGTTTTTT
TRBJ2-3,once,TRBV30,TRBD2,CAWETGGGTDTQYF,TGTGCCTGGGAAACTGGGGGGGGCACAGATACGCAGTATTTT
TRBJ1-1,NA,TRBV4-1,TRBD1,CASTRGAALSGNTEAFF,TGCGCCAGCACCAGGGGGGCAGCATTATCGGGTAACACTGAAGCTTTCTTT
TRBJ1-3,NA,TRBV19,NA,CASSIEKYRPSSGNTIYF,TGTGCCAGTAGTATCGAAAAGTACAGACCGAGCTCTGGAAACACCATATATTTT